This TCR beta chain was sequenced in a study of OX40 agonist ivuxolimab in advanced cancers. Study outcomes and limitations: It was not determined which antigens were specifically recognized by the peripheral T cells that had undergone clonal expansion. Dose levels from 0.1 to 3.0 mg/kg saw CD4+ and CD8+ blood T cells expand clonally by week 6.

The investigators sampled blood at baseline, at cycle 4 day 1, and at cycle 7 day 1. Sequencing used immunoSEQ multiplex PCR; TCRdb keeps in-frame clones, though not all of them. The data contain tens of thousands of clones, over 80% of them singletons. Germline lookup yields CDR1 MGHRA and CDR2 YSYEKL. With 10 bases removed from V and 7 bases from J, the gap between germline ends came to 13 bases. CDR3 length equals 11 residues. As concerns this clone: Its antigen is unidentified.

The specimen was CD4+ or CD8+ T cells sorted from blood, collected in a trial of the OX40 agonist ivuxolimab. The J gene is TRBJ1-2, the V gene TRBV4-1, with D tentatively TRBD1 (5 bases). The source of this sequence is an adult with an advanced solid tumor such as melanoma, head and neck, liver or kidney cancer. The CDR3 loop is CATAGGTGYTF. CDR3 nucleotides: TGCGCCACCGCGGGGGGTACTGGCTACACCTTC.